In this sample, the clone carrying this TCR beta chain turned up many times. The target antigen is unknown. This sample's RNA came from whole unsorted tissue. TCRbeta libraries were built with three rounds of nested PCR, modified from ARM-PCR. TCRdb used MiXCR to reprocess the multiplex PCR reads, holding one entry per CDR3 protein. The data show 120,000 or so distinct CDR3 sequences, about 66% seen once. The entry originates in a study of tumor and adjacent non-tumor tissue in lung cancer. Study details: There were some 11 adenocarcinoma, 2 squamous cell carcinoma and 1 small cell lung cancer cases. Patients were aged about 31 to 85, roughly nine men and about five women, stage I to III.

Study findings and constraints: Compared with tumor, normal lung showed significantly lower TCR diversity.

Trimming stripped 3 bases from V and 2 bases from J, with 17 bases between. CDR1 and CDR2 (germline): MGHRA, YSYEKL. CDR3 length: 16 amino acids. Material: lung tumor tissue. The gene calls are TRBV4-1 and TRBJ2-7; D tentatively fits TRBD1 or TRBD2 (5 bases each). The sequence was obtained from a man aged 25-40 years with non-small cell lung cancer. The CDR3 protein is CASSQDLQGATYEQYF. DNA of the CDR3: TGCGCCAGCAGCCAGGACCTGCAGGGAGCGACCTACGAGCAGTACTTC.